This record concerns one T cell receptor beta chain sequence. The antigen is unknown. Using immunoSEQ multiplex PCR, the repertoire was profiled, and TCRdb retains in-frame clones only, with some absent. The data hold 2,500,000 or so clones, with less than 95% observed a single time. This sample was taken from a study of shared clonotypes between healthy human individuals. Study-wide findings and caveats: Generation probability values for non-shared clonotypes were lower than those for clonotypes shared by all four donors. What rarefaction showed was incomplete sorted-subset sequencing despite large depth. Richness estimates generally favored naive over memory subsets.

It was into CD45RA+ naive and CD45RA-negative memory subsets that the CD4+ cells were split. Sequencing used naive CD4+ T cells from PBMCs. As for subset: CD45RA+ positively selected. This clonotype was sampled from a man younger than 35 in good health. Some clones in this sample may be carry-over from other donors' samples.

CDR3 region: CASSETSPRVYEQYF. The CDR3, as DNA: TGTGCCAGCAGTGAGACTAGCCCCAGGGTTTACGAGCAGTACTTC. The rearrangement joins TRBV6-1 to TRBJ2-7, with 7 bases identical to TRBD2. The CDR3 consists of 15 residues. Germline CDR1 is MNHNS and CDR2 is SASEGT. V gave up 3 bases and J gave up 4 bases; unmatched junction bases: 9.